The rows below give T cell receptor beta chains drawn from one sample of a study of cytomegalovirus exposure and HLA in healthy donors. The repertoire was sequenced with immunoSEQ multiplex PCR; TCRdb's copy has only in-frame clones and lacks some. The profile shows about 90,000 clones, 60% to 85% of them singletons. Sequenced: PBMCs. These receptors all stem from a boy aged 5-17 years in good health and CMV-seronegative. Both conserved end residues are part of each CDR3. A D gene is named only where the DNA matches it firmly. For some rows the clone size is stated as once, few or many, or as a class when expanded; others skip it.

abundance,v_gene,j_gene,d_gene,CDR3nt,CDR3aa
.,TRBV5-1,TRBJ2-1,.,TGCGCCAGCAGCACTGGGACTGAGTCCTACAATGAGCAGTTCTTC,CASSTGTESYNEQFF
.,TRBV4-1,TRBJ2-7,.,TGCGCCAGCAGCCAGGCGGACAGCACCTACGAGCAGTACTTC,CASSQADSTYEQYF
.,TRBV4-1,TRBJ1-5,.,TGCGCCAGCAGCCAAGATCCGGGGGGGAAGGGCAATCAGCCCCAGCATTTT,CASSQDPGGKGNQPQHF
once,TRBV19,TRBJ2-7,.,TGTGCCAGTAGTACAGGTCTAAGTTACGAGCAGTACTTC,CASSTGLSYEQYF
.,TRBV11-3,TRBJ2-7,.,TGTGCCAGCAGCTCCTTCTCGGGGAACGAGCAGTACTTC,CASSSFSGNEQYF
few,TRBV5-1,TRBJ1-5,.,TGCGCCAGCAGCTTGGCCGGAGATAGCAATCAGCCCCAGCATTTT,CASSLAGDSNQPQHF
.,TRBV27,TRBJ2-7,.,TGTGCCAGCTGGAGGGAGGTCTACGAGCAGTACTTC,CASWREVYEQYF
.,TRBV4-3,TRBJ2-3,TRBD2,TGCGCCAGCAGCCAAGGACTAGCGGGGTCGGGTACGCAGTATTTT,CASSQGLAGSGTQYF
.,TRBV28,TRBJ2-2,TRBD2,TGTGCCAGCAGTTTTAGGGGGACTAGCGAAGGGGAGCTGTTTTTT,CASSFRGTSEGELFF
.,TRBV28,TRBJ1-2,.,TGTGCCAGCAGTCAACAGGGATATGGCTACACCTTC,CASSQQGYGYTF
.,TRBV30,TRBJ1-6,TRBD1,TGTGCCTGGAGGGGACAGGGGGATTCACCCCTCCACTTT,CAWRGQGDSPLHF
.,TRBV6-4,TRBJ1-5,.,TGTGCCAGCAGTGGAGGGACTTATAATAGCAATCAGCCCCAGCATTTT,CASSGGTYNSNQPQHF
.,TRBV27,TRBJ1-2,.,TGTGCCAGCAGTCCTACTAACTATGGCTACACCTTC,CASSPTNYGYTF
few,TRBV28,TRBJ1-3,.,TGTGCCAGCAGGCCAAGAGGTGGAAACACCATATATTTT,CASRPRGGNTIYF
.,TRBV28,TRBJ2-7,.,TGTGCCAGCGGGGAGCTTGGGGAGCAGTACTTC,CASGELGEQYF
.,TRBV2,TRBJ1-1,.,TGTGCCAGCAGTGGAACAGGAAAAGCTTTCTTT,CASSGTGKAFF
.,TRBV5-6,TRBJ1-1,.,TGTGCCAGCAGCTTGGTTCAATCTGAAGCTTTCTTT,CASSLVQSEAFF
.,TRBV21-1,TRBJ1-2,.,TGTGCCAGATCAAACAGGGTAATTGTGGAAGGCTACACCTTC,CARSNRVIVEGYTF
.,TRBV9,TRBJ2-1,TRBD2,TGTGCCAGCAGCGTAGGCGCGGGGGCCTACAATGAGCAGTTCTTC,CASSVGAGAYNEQFF
.,TRBV30,TRBJ2-1,.,TGTGCCTCCGTTCGCGGTTACAATGAGCAGTTCTTC,CASVRGYNEQFF
.,TRBV10-3,TRBJ2-7,TRBD2,TGTGCCATCAGTGAGTCAGGCGTTCCTAGCGGCTACGAGCAGTACTTC,CAISESGVPSGYEQYF
.,TRBV10-2,TRBJ1-2,.,TGCGCCAGCAGTGGAGGGGGACCCCCGTCAGACTATGGCTACACCTTC,CASSGGGPPSDYGYTF
.,TRBV28,TRBJ2-1,TRBD1,TGTGCCAGCAGTTCCCGGGACAGATACTACAATGAGCAGTTCTTC,CASSSRDRYYNEQFF
.,TRBV30,TRBJ1-1,.,TGTGCCTACAGTGGGCAATTGAACACTGAAGCTTTCTTT,CAYSGQLNTEAFF
.,TRBV2,TRBJ2-7,TRBD1,TGTGCCAGCAGCCGGGACAGGACCATCTCCTACGAGCAGTACTTC,CASSRDRTISYEQYF
.,TRBV6-5,TRBJ1-5,TRBD1,TGTGCCAGCAGGCGACAGGGTAGCAATCAGCCCCAGCATTTT,CASRRQGSNQPQHF
.,TRBV27,TRBJ1-1,TRBD1,TGTGCCAGCAGTTCTACAGGGGCCACTGAAGCTTTCTTT,CASSSTGATEAFF
.,TRBV29-1,TRBJ1-1,.,TGCAGCGTATTACCGGGACACCGGTCCGGGCGGAACACTGAAGCTTTCTTT,CSVLPGHRSGRNTEAFF
.,TRBV10-3,TRBJ2-7,TRBD2,TGTGCCATCAGTGAGTCGGCGGGAGTCTACGAGCAGTACTTC,CAISESAGVYEQYF
.,TRBV15,TRBJ1-1,.,TGTGCCACCAGCACAGGGATCGGTGAAGCTTTCTTT,CATSTGIGEAFF
.,TRBV29-1,TRBJ2-1,.,TGCAGCGTTGAAGGGGCAGGGTTGAGTGAGCAGTTCTTC,CSVEGAGLSEQFF
.,TRBV5-1,TRBJ1-1,.,TGCGCCAGCAGCTTGGAAGCCCCAGGGAATTCAGCTTTCTTT,CASSLEAPGNSAFF
.,TRBV27,TRBJ2-7,.,TGTGCCAGCAGTTTTGAGTACTACGAGCAGTACTTC,CASSFEYYEQYF
.,TRBV6-1,TRBJ1-2,.,TGTGCCAGCAGTGGTGGGGCAGGGCCTCCCTATGGCTACACCTTC,CASSGGAGPPYGYTF
.,TRBV7-9,TRBJ1-1,.,TGTGCCAGCAGTAAATCCGGGACTGGGGGGTCGAACACTGAAGCTTTCTTT,CASSKSGTGGSNTEAFF
.,TRBV2,TRBJ2-5,TRBD2,TGTGCCAGCAGTGAAGGTGCATTGCGGGCGGGAGAACCCCAAGAGACCCAGTACTTC,CASSEGALRAGEPQETQYF
.,TRBV27,TRBJ2-3,TRBD2,TGTGCCAGCAGCCGGACTAGCGACACAGATACGCAGTATTTT,CASSRTSDTDTQYF
.,TRBV30,TRBJ1-1,TRBD1,TGTGCCTGGAGTGCGGGACAGGGGGCCGTCATGAACACTGAAGCTTTCTTT,CAWSAGQGAVMNTEAFF
.,TRBV9,TRBJ2-7,.,TGTGCCAGCAGCGACCAAGGGGTAGGTGCCCCCCGGTACTTC,CASSDQGVGAPRYF
once,TRBV27,TRBJ2-3,TRBD2,TGTGCCAGCTCTAGCGGGAGGGCAGATACGCAGTATTTT,CASSSGRADTQYF
.,TRBV2,TRBJ2-7,TRBD1,TGTGCCAGCAACACTTGGGACAGTAGCTCCTACGAGCAGTACTTC,CASNTWDSSSYEQYF
.,TRBV9,TRBJ1-4,TRBD1,TGTGCCGGCAGCGAGGACAGGGAGGGTGAAAAACTGTTTTTT,CAGSEDREGEKLFF
once,TRBV18,TRBJ1-1,TRBD1,TGTGCCAGCTCACCGGATGGACAGGGTGAAGCTTTCTTT,CASSPDGQGEAFF
few,TRBV5-4,TRBJ2-5,TRBD1,TGTGCCAGCAGACGACGCGGGACAGGGTTAGAGACCCAGTACTTC,CASRRRGTGLETQYF
.,TRBV9,TRBJ1-2,.,TGTGCCAGCAGCGTAGCAGGACAGCCTAACTATGGCTACACCTTC,CASSVAGQPNYGYTF
once,TRBV6-6,TRBJ2-7,.,TGTGCCAGCAGTTATATGGGGAGCTACGAGCAGTACTTC,CASSYMGSYEQYF
once,TRBV7-9,TRBJ2-7,.,TGTGCCAGCAGCTTAGCCGCCCTGGAGGGCGAGCAGTACTTC,CASSLAALEGEQYF
.,TRBV5-4,TRBJ2-3,TRBD2,TGTGCCAGCAGCTTGATGATGACTAGCGGGACAGATACGCAGTATTTT,CASSLMMTSGTDTQYF
.,TRBV29-1,TRBJ2-7,.,TGCAGCGTCGCAGGGCAGGGGATAATCAACGAGCAGTACTTC,CSVAGQGIINEQYF
.,TRBV5-6,TRBJ2-7,TRBD2,TGTGCCAGCAGCTATGGACTAGCGGGAGAAGGGGTGCAGTACTTC,CASSYGLAGEGVQYF
few,TRBV6-6,TRBJ1-2,.,TGTGCCAGCAGCCCCGTCCCCTATGGCTACACCTTC,CASSPVPYGYTF
.,TRBV5-4,TRBJ1-2,.,TGTGCCAGCAGCTTGGAGGGTTCGGGGAGGTATGGCTACACCTTC,CASSLEGSGRYGYTF
few,TRBV7-9,TRBJ2-7,TRBD1,TGTGCCAGCAGCCCAGGGACAGGGAGTGAGCAGTACTTC,CASSPGTGSEQYF
.,TRBV7-9,TRBJ2-7,TRBD2,TGTGCCAGCAGCAAACTAGCGGGGGAATACGAGCAGTACTTC,CASSKLAGEYEQYF